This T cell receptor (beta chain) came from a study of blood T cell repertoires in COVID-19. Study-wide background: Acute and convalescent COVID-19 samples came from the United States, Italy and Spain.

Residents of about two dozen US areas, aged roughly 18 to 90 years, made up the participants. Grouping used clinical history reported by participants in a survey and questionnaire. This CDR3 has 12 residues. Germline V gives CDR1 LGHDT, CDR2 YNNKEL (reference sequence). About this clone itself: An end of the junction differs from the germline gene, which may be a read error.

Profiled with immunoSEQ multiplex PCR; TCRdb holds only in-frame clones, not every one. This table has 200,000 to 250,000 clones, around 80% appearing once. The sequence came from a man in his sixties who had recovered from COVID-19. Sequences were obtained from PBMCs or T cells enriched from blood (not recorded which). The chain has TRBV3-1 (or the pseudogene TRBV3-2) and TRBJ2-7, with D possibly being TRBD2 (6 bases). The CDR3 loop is CASSQAGTRIQF. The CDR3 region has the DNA TGTGCCAGCAGCCAAGCGGGGACTCGCATCCAATTC.